The 10 T cell receptor beta chains presented below share a single source sample, sequenced in a study of OX40 agonist ivuxolimab in advanced cancers. Profiling relied on immunoSEQ multiplex PCR, and the TCRdb table lists in-frame clones only, not all of them. This sample yields around 37,000 clones, of which 65% to 85% are seen a single time; 21% belongs to the top ten. The specimen comprised CD4+ or CD8+ T cells sorted from blood, sampled in a trial of the OX40 agonist ivuxolimab. The receptor source for this set is an adult with an advanced solid tumor such as melanoma, head and neck, liver or kidney cancer.

J is TRBJ2-7 and V is TRBV4-1; no reliable D call. The V and J ends lost 1 base and 5 bases respectively, with 12 bases between them. This CDR3 comprises 14 residues. The germline gives CDR1 MGHRA, CDR2 YSYEKL. The CDR3 region is CASSQGVSADEQYF. CDR3 sequence (DNA): TGCGCCAGCAGCCAAGGGGTCTCGGCGGACGAGCAGTACTTC.

The table lists this clone with a count of one. The V gene is TRBV28, the J gene TRBJ2-7; D remains ambiguous. The germline gives CDR1 MDHEN, CDR2 SYDVKM. Trimming shortened V by 6 bases and J by 3 bases, and 3 bases separated the two germline ends. The CDR3 sequence is 10 residues long. This chain's CDR3 is CASSRYEQYF. In DNA, the CDR3 is TGTGCCAGCAGCCGCTACGAGCAGTACTTC.

The CDR3 sequence: CASSLFARSTGELFF. The CDR3 DNA sequence: TGTGCCAGCAGCTTATTTGCCAGGTCCACCGGGGAGCTGTTTTTT. V is TRBV11-2 and J is TRBJ2-2; D is uncertain. The V gene's germline CDR1 is SGHAT and CDR2 FQNNGV. V was clipped by 2 bases and J by 4 bases, with 11 bases between them. The CDR3 covers 15 residues.

In its sample, this clone was seen once. The chain links TRBV5-1 to TRBJ2-1, with TRBD2 identical over 14 bases. Germline lookup yields CDR1 SGHRS and CDR2 YFSETQ. The CDR3 contains 15 residues. Unmatched junction bases numbered 4, after V lost 4 bases and J lost 7 bases. CDR3 DNA: TGCGCCAGCAGCCTGACTAGCGGGAGGGGAAATGAGCAGTTCTTC. Translated, it gives CASSLTSGRGNEQFF.

V is TRBV6-6 and J is TRBJ2-7, with a possible D match to TRBD2 (6 bases). The CDR3 is made up of 13 amino acids. V was cut by 7 bases and J by 1 base, with 11 bases left in between. The germline CDR1 and CDR2 sequences are MNHNY and SVGAGI (reference sequence). CDR3 nucleotides: TGTGCCAGCAACTTGGGGGGTTCCTACGAGCAGTACTTC. Encoded protein: CASNLGGSYEQYF.

On this clone: An end of the junction does not agree with germline; a read error may underlie this. The gene calls are TRBV28 and TRBJ2-7; D might be TRBD1 or TRBD2, each matching 6 bases. Germline values: CDR1 MDHEN, CDR2 SYDVKM. CDR3 length equals 12 residues. This CDR3 reads CASNGGLGLLDF. CDR3 sequence (DNA): TGTGCCAGCAATGGGGGGCTGGGGCTCTTGGACTTC.

The V gene is TRBV7-6, the J gene TRBJ2-2, with 15 positions matching TRBD2. J was trimmed by 7 bases and V by 5 bases; bases with no gene match: 5. Germline CDR1 SGHVS, CDR2 FNYEAQ. This CDR3 region has 16 residues. Written as DNA, the CDR3 is TGTGCCAGCAGCACGGGACTAGCGGGAGGTATCGGGGAGCTGTTTTTT. Its translation: CASSTGLAGGIGELFF.

The chain employs TRBV5-6 and TRBJ1-6; possible D gene TRBD1, 5 bases. This CDR3 contains 15 residues. Germline CDR1 SGHDT, CDR2 YYEEEE. V lost 1 base to trimming and J lost 8 bases, with 13 bases between them. The CDR3: CASSLNQGVDSPLHF. The CDR3 DNA follows: TGTGCCAGCAGCTTGAATCAGGGAGTCGATTCACCCCTCCACTTT.

The V call is TRBV5-6, the J call TRBJ2-5, with D perhaps matching TRBD1 or TRBD2 (7 bases each). Germline loops: CDR1 SGHDT, CDR2 YYEEEE. The CDR3 has 15 amino acids. V lost 0 bases and J 5 bases, leaving 14 bases between the germline ends. Written as DNA, the CDR3 is TGTGCCAGCAGCTTGGGTCAGGGGGAGGGGGAGACCCAGTACTTC. Its protein product is CASSLGQGEGETQYF. The full variable domain, completed using reference TRBV5-6 and TRBJ2-5, is DAGVTQSPTHLIKTRGQQVTLRCSPKSGHDTVSWYQQALGQGPQFIFQYYEEEERQRGNFPDRFSGHQFPNYSSELNVNALLLGDSALYLCASSLGQGEGETQYFGPGTRLLVL.

The V and J genes are TRBV6-7 and TRBJ2-4; D possibly matches TRBD1 or TRBD2 (5 bases each). TRBV6-7 is given ORF status, its function remaining uncertain. The V end was cut by 6 bases, the J end by 2 bases, with 11 bases between. The CDR3 consists of 14 residues. CDR3 nucleotide sequence: TGTGCCAGCAGCCCGGGGCTGCCCAAAAACATTCAGTACTTC. Residues: CASSPGLPKNIQYF.